This TCR beta chain was profiled in a study of blood T cell repertoires in COVID-19. Losses at the gene ends were 4 bases for V and 8 bases for J; bases not matched to a gene: 12. Germline assignment: CDR1 SGHRS and CDR2 YFSETQ. The CDR3 contains 16 residues. Original handling: Amplification with reference gene primers provided the estimates of nucleated cell counts. Profiled with immunoSEQ multiplex PCR; TCRdb holds only in-frame clones, not every one. Clone size and the V and J calls come from that table; the DNA yielded D and trimming. The profile shows around 59,000 clones, approximately 80% of them singletons.

The rearrangement links TRBV5-1 to TRBJ1-6, with 7 bases aligning to TRBD1. The TCR was taken from a man between 60 and 70 years old with acute or convalescent COVID-19. The sample was peripheral blood. For the CDR3, the DNA is TGCGCCAGCAGCGGGGGGACAGTCCCGGGAGATTCACCCCTCCACTTT. It yields the protein CASSGGTVPGDSPLHF.